This entry features one T cell receptor (beta chain) sequence. In germline, CDR1 is SGHRS, CDR2 YFSETQ. The CDR3 consists of 15 residues. The junction had 7 bases not matched to a gene; V was cut back by 0 bases and J by 10 bases. The data were obtained in a study of blood T cell repertoires in COVID-19. Study-wide context: Acute and convalescent COVID-19 samples came from the United States, Italy and Spain. PBMCs, B-cell-depleted T cells, or T cells were the source of the cDNA or gDNA that made up the material.

Authors' data handling: Reference gene primer amplification yielded estimated nucleated cell counts. Repertoires were generated with immunoSEQ multiplex PCR, while TCRdb's copy carries only in-frame clones and drops some. V and J calls and clone size are copied from that table; D and trimming were computed from the DNA. The table includes some 120,000 clones, approximately 90% detected once. The gene calls are TRBV5-1 and TRBJ1-6; 7 bases map to TRBD1. This TCR came from a woman aged 50 to 60 with acute or convalescent COVID-19. Sequencing was carried out using peripheral blood. The CDR3 sequence is CASSLGQGSRSPLHF. The CDR3 bases are TGCGCCAGCAGCTTGGGACAGGGCTCTCGGTCACCCCTCCACTTT.